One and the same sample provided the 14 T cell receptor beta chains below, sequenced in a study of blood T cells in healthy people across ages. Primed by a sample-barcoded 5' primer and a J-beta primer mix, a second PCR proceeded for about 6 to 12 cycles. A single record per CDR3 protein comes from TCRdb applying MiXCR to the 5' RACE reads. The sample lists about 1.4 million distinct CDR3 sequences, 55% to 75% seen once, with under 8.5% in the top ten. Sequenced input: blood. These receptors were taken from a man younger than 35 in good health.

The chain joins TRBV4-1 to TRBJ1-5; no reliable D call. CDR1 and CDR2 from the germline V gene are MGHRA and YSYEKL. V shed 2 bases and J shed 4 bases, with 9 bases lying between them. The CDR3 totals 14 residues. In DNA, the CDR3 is TGCGCCAGCAGCCAAAGTTCCCTAAATCAGCCCCAGCATTTT. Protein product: CASSQSSLNQPQHF.

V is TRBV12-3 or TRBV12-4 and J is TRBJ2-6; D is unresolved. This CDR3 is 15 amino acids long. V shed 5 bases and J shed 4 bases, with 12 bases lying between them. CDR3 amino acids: CASSNPREGANVLTF. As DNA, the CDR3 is TGTGCCAGCAGTAACCCGCGTGAAGGGGCCAACGTCCTGACTTTC.

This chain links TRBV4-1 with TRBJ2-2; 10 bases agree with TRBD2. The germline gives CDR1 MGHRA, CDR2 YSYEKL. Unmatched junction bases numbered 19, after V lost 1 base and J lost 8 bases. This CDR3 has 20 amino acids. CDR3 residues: CASSQVEGLAVLGGPGELFF. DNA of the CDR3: TGCGCCAGCAGCCAAGTGGAAGGACTAGCGGTGCTAGGGGGTCCAGGGGAGCTGTTTTTT.

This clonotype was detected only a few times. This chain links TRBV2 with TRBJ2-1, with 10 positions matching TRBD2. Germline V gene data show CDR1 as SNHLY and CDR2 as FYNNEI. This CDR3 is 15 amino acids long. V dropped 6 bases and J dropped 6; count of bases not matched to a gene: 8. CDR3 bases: TGTGCCAGCAGAACGACTAGCGGGTGGCCCAATGAGCAGTTCTTC. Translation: CASRTTSGWPNEQFF.

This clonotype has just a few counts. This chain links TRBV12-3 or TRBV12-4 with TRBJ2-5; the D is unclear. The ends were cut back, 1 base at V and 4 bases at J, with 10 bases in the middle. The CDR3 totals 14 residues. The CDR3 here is CASSLVAPIETQYF. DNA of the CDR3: TGTGCCAGCAGTTTAGTAGCTCCAATAGAGACCCAGTACTTC.

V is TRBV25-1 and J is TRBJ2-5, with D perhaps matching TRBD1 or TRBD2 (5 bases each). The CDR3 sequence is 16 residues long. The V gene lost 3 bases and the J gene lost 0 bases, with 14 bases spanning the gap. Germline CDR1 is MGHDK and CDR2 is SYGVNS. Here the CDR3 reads CASSDWGRKNQETQYF. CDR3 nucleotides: TGTGCCAGCAGTGACTGGGGACGAAAGAACCAAGAGACCCAGTACTTC.

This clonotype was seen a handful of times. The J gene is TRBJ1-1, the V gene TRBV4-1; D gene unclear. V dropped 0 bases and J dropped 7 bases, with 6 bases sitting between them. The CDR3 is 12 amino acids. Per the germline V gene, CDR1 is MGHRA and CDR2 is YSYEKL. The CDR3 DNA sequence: TGCGCCAGCAGCCAAGAGATAAATGAAGCTTTCTTT. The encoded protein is CASSQEINEAFF.

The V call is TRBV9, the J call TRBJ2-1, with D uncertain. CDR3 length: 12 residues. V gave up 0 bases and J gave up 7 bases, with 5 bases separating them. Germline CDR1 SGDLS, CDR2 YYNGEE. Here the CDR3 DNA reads TGTGCCAGCAGCGTAGCCGAGAATGAGCAGTTCTTC. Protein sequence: CASSVAENEQFF.

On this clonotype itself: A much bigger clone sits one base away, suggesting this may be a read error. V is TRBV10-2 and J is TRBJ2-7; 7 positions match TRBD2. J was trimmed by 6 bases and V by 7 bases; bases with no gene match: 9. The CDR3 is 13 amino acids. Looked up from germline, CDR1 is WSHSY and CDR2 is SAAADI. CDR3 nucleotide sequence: TGCGCCAGCACGGGGGGAGTTATGGCCGAGCAGTACTTC. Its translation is CASTGGVMAEQYF.

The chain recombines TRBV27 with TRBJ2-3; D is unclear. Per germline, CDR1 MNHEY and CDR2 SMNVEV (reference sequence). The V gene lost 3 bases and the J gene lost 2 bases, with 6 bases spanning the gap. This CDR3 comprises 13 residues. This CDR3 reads CASSFESTDTQYF. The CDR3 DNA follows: TGTGCCAGCAGTTTTGAATCCACAGATACGCAGTATTTT.

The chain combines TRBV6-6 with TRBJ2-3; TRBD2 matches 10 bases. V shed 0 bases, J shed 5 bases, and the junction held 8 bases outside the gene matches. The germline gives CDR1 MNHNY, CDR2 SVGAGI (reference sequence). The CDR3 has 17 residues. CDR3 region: CASSYSGAGGHRDTQYF. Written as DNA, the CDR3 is TGTGCCAGCAGTTACTCGGGAGCGGGGGGGCATAGAGATACGCAGTATTTT.

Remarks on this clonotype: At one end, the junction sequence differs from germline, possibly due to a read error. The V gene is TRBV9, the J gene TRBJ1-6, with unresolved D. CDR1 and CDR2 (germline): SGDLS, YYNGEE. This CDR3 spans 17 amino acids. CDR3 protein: CASSVGVESSYNSPLHF. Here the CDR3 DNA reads TGTGCCAGCAGCGTAGGGGTAGAGAGCTCCTATAATTCACCCCTTCACTTT.

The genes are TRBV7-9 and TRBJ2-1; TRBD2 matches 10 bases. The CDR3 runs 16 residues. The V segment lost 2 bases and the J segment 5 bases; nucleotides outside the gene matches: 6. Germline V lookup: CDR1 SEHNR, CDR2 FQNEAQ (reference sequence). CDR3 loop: CASSLHLAGANNEQFF. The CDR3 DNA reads TGTGCCAGCAGCTTACACCTAGCGGGGGCAAACAATGAGCAGTTCTTC.

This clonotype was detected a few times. The CDR3 nucleotides are TGCAGTGCGAATACTAGGGGCCGGCGATACAATGAGCAGTTCTTC. Protein sequence: CSANTRGRRYNEQFF. The J gene is TRBJ2-1, the V gene TRBV20-1; D tentatively reads TRBD1 or TRBD2 (5 bases each). The V gene lost 6 bases and the J gene lost 4 bases, with 19 bases spanning the gap. Germline V gene lookup returns CDR1 DFQATT and CDR2 SNEGSKA (reference sequence). The CDR3 has 15 amino acids.